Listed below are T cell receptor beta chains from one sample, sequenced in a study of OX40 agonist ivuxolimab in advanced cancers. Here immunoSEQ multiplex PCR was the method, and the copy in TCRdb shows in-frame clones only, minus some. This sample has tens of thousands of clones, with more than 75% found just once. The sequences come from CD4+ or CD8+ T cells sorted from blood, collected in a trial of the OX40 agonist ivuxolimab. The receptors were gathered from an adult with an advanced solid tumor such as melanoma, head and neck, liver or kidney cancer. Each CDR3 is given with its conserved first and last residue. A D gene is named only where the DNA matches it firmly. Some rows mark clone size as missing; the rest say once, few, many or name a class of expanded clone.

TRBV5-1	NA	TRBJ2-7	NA	CASSLNPPPRYEQYF	TGCGCCAGCAGCTTGAATCCACCGCCGAGATACGAGCAGTACTTC
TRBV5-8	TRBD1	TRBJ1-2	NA	CASSQQGRYGYTF	TGTGCCAGCAGCCAACAGGGGCGCTATGGCTACACCTTC
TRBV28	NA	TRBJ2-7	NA	CASRPHLVEFSYEQYF	TGTGCCAGCAGACCTCATTTGGTGGAATTCTCCTACGAGCAGTACTTC
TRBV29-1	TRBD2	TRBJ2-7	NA	CSVEGSLAEGEQYF	TGCAGCGTTGAAGGGAGCCTAGCGGAAGGCGAGCAGTACTTC
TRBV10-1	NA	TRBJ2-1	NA	CASSELGGWDEQFF	TGCGCCAGCAGTGAACTAGGGGGGTGGGATGAGCAGTTCTTC
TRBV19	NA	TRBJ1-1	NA	CASIGGGNTEAFF	TGTGCCAGTATTGGGGGTGGCAACACTGAAGCTTTCTTT
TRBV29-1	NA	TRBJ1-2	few	CSVEKGQSYGYTF	TGCAGCGTTGAGAAGGGGCAGAGCTATGGCTACACCTTC
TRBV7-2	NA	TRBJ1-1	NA	CASSLSRGNTEAFF	TGTGCCAGCAGCCTTTCAAGGGGGAACACTGAAGCTTTCTTT
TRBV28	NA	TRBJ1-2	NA	CASSPTRDYGYTF	TGTGCCAGCAGTCCAACACGCGACTATGGCTACACCTTC
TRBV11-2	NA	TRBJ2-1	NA	CASSLGGGGPSSYNEQFF	TGTGCCAGCAGCTTAGGGGGCGGGGGCCCTAGCTCCTACAATGAGCAGTTCTTC